The rows below give T cell receptor beta chains drawn from one sample of a study of T-cell reconstitution after alpha-beta-depleted transplantation in children. Using its own MiXCR run on the PCR reads, TCRdb lists one record per CDR3 protein. The sample lists approximately 630,000 distinct CDR3 sequences, less than 15% seen once, with 0.79% in the top ten. Here the sequenced sample was PBMCs, taken before TCRalphabeta/CD19-depleted stem cell transplant. The receptors here all came from a girl under 10 years old with congenital amegakaryocytic thrombocytopenia, due to receive a stem cell transplant. Each CDR3 is given with its conserved first and last residue. D genes are given only for firm matches. Only part of the rows carry a size: once, few, many, or a class if the clone is expanded.

TRBV7-9	TRBJ2-1	TRBD2	few	CASRHRTSGPYNEQFF	TGTGCCAGCAGACATAGGACTAGCGGACCCTACAATGAGCAGTTCTTC
TRBV5-1	TRBJ2-1	TRBD2	many	CASNLAGVVNEQFF	TGCGCCAGCAACTTAGCGGGAGTGGTCAATGAGCAGTTCTTC
TRBV20-1	TRBJ2-7	TRBD2	NA	CSAFSGRGEQYF	TGCAGTGCTTTTAGCGGGAGGGGTGAGCAGTACTTC
TRBV5-1	TRBJ2-7	TRBD2	NA	CASSPDSRTSPPYEQYF	TGCGCCAGCAGCCCCGACTCAAGGACTAGCCCGCCCTACGAGCAGTACTTC
TRBV25-1	TRBJ1-1	NA	NA	CASSHAGNTEAFF	TGTGCCAGCAGTCATGCGGGCAACACTGAAGCTTTCTTT
TRBV10-3	TRBJ1-4	TRBD1	NA	CAISPGTGVSTNEKLFF	TGTGCCATCAGCCCCGGGACAGGGGTTTCAACTAATGAAAAACTGTTTTTT
TRBV19	TRBJ1-2	NA	few	CASTFPGTSGYTF	TGTGCCAGTACCTTCCCGGGGACGTCAGGCTACACCTTC
TRBV30	TRBJ2-7	NA	few	CAWSKAYEQYF	TGTGCCTGGAGTAAAGCTTACGAGCAGTACTTC
TRBV5-1	TRBJ2-5	TRBD2	NA	CASSLEAGKRETQYF	TGCGCCAGCAGCTTGGAAGCGGGAAAACGGGAGACCCAGTACTTC
TRBV12-3/TRBV12-4	TRBJ2-7	NA	few	CASSFRVTMDEQYF	TGTGCCAGCAGTTTTCGGGTCACGATGGACGAGCAGTACTTC
TRBV20-1	TRBJ1-1	NA	many	CSAHMPGFRTEAFF	TGCAGTGCTCATATGCCAGGGTTTCGCACTGAAGCTTTCTTT
TRBV11-1	TRBJ2-1	NA	few	CASSLAGIPSPELDYNEQFF	TGTGCCAGCAGCTTAGCCGGTATCCCTAGTCCCGAACTAGATTACAATGAGCAGTTCTTC
TRBV4-1	TRBJ1-3	NA	NA	CASSPTRGPLKEYF	TGCGCCAGCAGCCCTACTCGGGGGCCCCTGAAAGAATATTTT
TRBV14	TRBJ2-1	NA	many	CASSQVRDSSYNEQFF	TGTGCCAGCAGCCAAGTCAGGGACTCGTCCTACAATGAGCAGTTCTTC
TRBV5-1	TRBJ2-1	NA	many	CASYPGTHPYNEQFF	TGCGCCAGCTATCCCGGGACACACCCTTACAATGAGCAGTTCTTC
TRBV7-6	TRBJ2-3	TRBD2	many	CASSTPGLGTDTQYF	TGTGCCAGCAGCACTCCGGGACTAGGTACAGATACGCAGTATTTT
TRBV5-1	TRBJ2-1	NA	few	CASSLDLGLVGNEQFF	TGCGCCAGCAGCTTGGATCTGGGGCTGGTTGGCAATGAGCAGTTCTTC
TRBV6-5	TRBJ2-3	NA	many	CASWSITDTQYF	TGTGCCAGCTGGAGTATCACAGATACGCAGTATTTT
TRBV15	TRBJ2-1	NA	NA	CATSRGGGLGDEQFF	TGTGCCACCAGCAGAGGTGGGGGACTTGGCGATGAGCAGTTCTTC
TRBV29-1	TRBJ2-3	TRBD1	many	CSGTGGGSGTQYF	TGCAGCGGCACAGGGGGCGGTTCGGGTACGCAGTATTTT
TRBV29-1	TRBJ2-3	TRBD2	many	CSVEVSGTDTQYF	TGCAGCGTTGAAGTTAGCGGGACAGATACGCAGTATTTT
TRBV20-1	TRBJ1-5	TRBD1	NA	CSADDPGQGPYSNQPQHF	TGCAGTGCTGATGATCCGGGACAGGGGCCCTATAGCAATCAGCCCCAGCATTTT
TRBV4-1	TRBJ1-2	NA	many	CASSLTSQAAGGYTF	TGCGCCAGCAGCCTAACAAGCCAGGCGGCCGGTGGCTACACCTTC
TRBV2	TRBJ2-7	NA	many	CASREYVSNSYEQYF	TGTGCCAGCAGGGAATACGTGTCTAACTCCTACGAGCAGTACTTC
TRBV20-1	TRBJ2-7	TRBD2	few	CSARPTLAGGFYEQYF	TGCAGTGCTAGACCGACGCTAGCGGGAGGATTCTACGAGCAGTACTTC
TRBV5-1	TRBJ2-7	NA	few	CASSFAIERPYEQYF	TGCGCCAGCAGCTTCGCTATCGAACGACCTTACGAGCAGTACTTC
TRBV6-1	TRBJ2-7	TRBD2	many	CASSWGTSGSFYEQYF	TGTGCCAGCAGCTGGGGGACTAGCGGGAGCTTCTACGAGCAGTACTTC
TRBV20-1	TRBJ2-3	TRBD2	NA	CSAQTSGLTDTQYF	TGCAGTGCTCAGACTAGCGGCCTCACAGATACGCAGTATTTT
TRBV5-1	TRBJ1-1	TRBD1	few	CASSLRQGPNTEAFF	TGCGCCAGCAGCCTAAGACAGGGACCAAACACTGAAGCTTTCTTT
TRBV20-1	TRBJ1-2	NA	few	CSARESRDNYGYTF	TGCAGTGCTAGGGAAAGCAGGGACAACTATGGCTACACCTTC
TRBV20-1	TRBJ1-1	TRBD1	many	CSALRTIGTVEAFF	TGCAGTGCTTTACGAACTATCGGGACAGTTGAAGCTTTCTTT